This T cell receptor (beta chain) derives from a study of CD8 T cells in ankylosing spondylitis. Via MiXCR, TCRdb re-called the 5' RACE reads, giving one row per CDR3 protein. The sample consists of around 440,000 distinct CDR3 sequences, 17% of them appearing once. General observations from the study: Made up of about eight highly homologous variants, a TCR beta motif appeared characteristic of ankylosing spondylitis blood.

As concerns this clonotype: Antigen: not known.

The CDR3 length is 15 residues. Germline V lookup: CDR1 DFQATT, CDR2 SNEGSKA (reference sequence). V trimming: 4 bases; J trimming: 5 bases; junction bases outside the gene matches: 7. The source material was blood, either unsorted or a sorted T cell fraction (not recorded which). The J gene is TRBJ2-1, the V gene TRBV20-1; TRBD2 agrees at 11 bases. The TCR comes from a male donor with ankylosing spondylitis. CDR3 bases: TGCAGTGCTACAAACGCACTAGCGGGAGACAATGAGCAGTTCTTC. Its translation: CSATNALAGDNEQFF.